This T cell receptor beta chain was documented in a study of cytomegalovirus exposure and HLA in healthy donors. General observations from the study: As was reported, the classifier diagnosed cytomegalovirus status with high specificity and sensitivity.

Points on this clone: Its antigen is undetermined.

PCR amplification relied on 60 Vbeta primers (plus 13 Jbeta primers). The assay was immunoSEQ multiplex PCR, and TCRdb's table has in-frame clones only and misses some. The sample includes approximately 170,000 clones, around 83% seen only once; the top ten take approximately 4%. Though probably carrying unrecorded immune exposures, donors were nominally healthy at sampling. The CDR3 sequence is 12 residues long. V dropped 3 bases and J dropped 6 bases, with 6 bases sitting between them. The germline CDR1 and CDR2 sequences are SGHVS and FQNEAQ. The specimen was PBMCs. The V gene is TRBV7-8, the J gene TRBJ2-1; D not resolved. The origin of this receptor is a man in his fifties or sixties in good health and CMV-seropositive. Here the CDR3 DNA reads TGTGCCAGCAGCTTCGTCGTCAATGAGCAGTTCTTC. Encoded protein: CASSFVVNEQFF.